The source of this T cell receptor (beta chain) is a study of T cells in Graves' hyperthyroidism and ophthalmopathy. Study-level information: It was at initial diagnosis, before any treatment, that peripheral blood was collected.

Concerning this clonotype: Its antigen is undetermined.

Study-level results: Researchers found most expanded thyroid clonotypes above 0.001 in blood as well.

Amplified TCR beta CDR3 regions came from RNA transcripts. In the first-round RT-PCR of the TCR CDR3, the HTBI primer set was used. Each CDR3 protein gets one entry after TCRdb re-called the multiplex PCR reads with MiXCR. The sample contains 450,000 to 600,000 distinct CDR3 sequences, less than 15% of which appear only once. The CDR3 runs 15 residues. Germline assignment: CDR1 LGHNA and CDR2 YNFKEQ. Trimming shortened V by 0 bases and J by 3 bases, and 12 bases separated the two germline ends. The sequence came from a woman between 40 and 50 years old with Graves' hyperthyroidism. This chain uses TRBV4-2 with TRBJ2-7; D uncertain. The specimen was blood. For the CDR3, the DNA is TGTGCCAGCAGCCAAGATCCCGGAGAAGACTACGAGCAGTACTTC. Protein: CASSQDPGEDYEQYF.